These T cell receptor beta chains were read from a single sample in a study of blood T cell repertoires in COVID-19. Profiled with immunoSEQ multiplex PCR; TCRdb holds only in-frame clones, not every one. The sample has around 170,000 clones; approximately 90% are singletons. The sequencing input was peripheral blood. These receptor sequences come from a man aged 55 to 69 with acute or convalescent COVID-19. The CDR3 runs from the conserved cysteine through the conserved F or W. D genes are given only for firm matches. The size of a clone is reported for some rows only, either as once, few or many, or as a class for expanded clones.

J	D	size	V	DNA	CDR3
TRBJ1-1	TRBD1	-	TRBV10-1	TGCGCCAGCAGGGCCGGGACAGGGTCCTCGGGGATGAACACTGAAGCTTTCTTT	CASRAGTGSSGMNTEAFF
TRBJ1-2	-	-	TRBV9	TGTGCCAGCAGCCCCGGGCAGGGCAGTGGCTACACCTTC	CASSPGQGSGYTF
TRBJ2-1	-	once	TRBV18	TGTGCCAGCTCAGCCCCATCGGCCTTAAGGGGCGAGCAGTTCTTC	CASSAPSALRGEQFF
TRBJ1-2	-	-	TRBV15	TGTGCCACCCGAGGGGAGGTCTCCAGGGGCTACACCTTC	CATRGEVSRGYTF
TRBJ1-2	TRBD1	-	TRBV30	TGTGCCTGGAGGGGGACAGGGTCTGGCTACACCTTC	CAWRGTGSGYTF
TRBJ2-2	TRBD2	-	TRBV7-8	TGTGCCAGCAGCAGCCGTAGCGGGGGAGGTACCGGGGAGCTGTTTTTT	CASSSRSGGGTGELFF
TRBJ1-5	-	-	TRBV11-3	TGTGCCAGCAGCTTAGGAGCAGCGTGTCAGCCCCAGCATTTT	CASSLGAACQPQHF
TRBJ1-1	-	-	TRBV3-1/TRBV3-2	TGTGCCAGCAGTGGAGAGGGGAACACTGAAGCTTTCTTT	CASSGEGNTEAFF
TRBJ1-2	-	-	TRBV19	TGTGCCAGTAGTATGGGCAGGGGCCTTCCCTATGGCTACACCTTC	CASSMGRGLPYGYTF
TRBJ2-3	-	-	TRBV5-4	TGTGCCAGCAGCTTGGACAGTTCGAGCACAGATACGCAGTATTTT	CASSLDSSSTDTQYF
TRBJ1-3	TRBD1	-	TRBV23-1	TGCGCCAGCAGTCCCCCAGGACAGGACCACTCTGGAAACACCATATATTTT	CASSPPGQDHSGNTIYF
TRBJ1-1	-	-	TRBV11-2	TGTGCCAGCACCCCGACAGGCATGAATGAAGCTTTCTTT	CASTPTGMNEAFF
TRBJ2-2	-	-	TRBV12-3/TRBV12-4	TGTGCCAGCAGTCTGTACTTCACCGGGGAGCTGTTTTTT	CASSLYFTGELFF
TRBJ1-2	-	-	TRBV10-3	TGTGCCATCAGGCTGACTGAAGACTATGGCTACACCTTC	CAIRLTEDYGYTF
TRBJ2-7	TRBD1	-	TRBV24-1	TGTGCCACCAGTGATTCGGACAGGGCCTACGAGCAGTACTTC	CATSDSDRAYEQYF
TRBJ2-5	-	-	TRBV24-1	TGTGCCACCAGTGATTTACGGGGGATCGGAGAGACCCAGTACTTC	CATSDLRGIGETQYF
TRBJ1-2	TRBD1	-	TRBV6-5	TGTGCCAGCAGGGACAGGACGAAACTTGGCTACACCTTC	CASRDRTKLGYTF
TRBJ2-3	TRBD2	once	TRBV10-3	TGTGCCATCAGTGGCCGTGGTAGCGGGGGGACAGATACGCAGTATTTT	CAISGRGSGGTDTQYF
TRBJ1-5	-	-	TRBV12-3/TRBV12-4	TGTGCCAGCAGTTTTAGTAGCAATCAGCCCCAGCATTTT	CASSFSSNQPQHF
TRBJ2-1	TRBD2	once	TRBV9	TGTGCCAGCAGCGGCCCTAGGGCGGGAGCAACCTACAATGAGCAGTTCTTC	CASSGPRAGATYNEQFF
TRBJ2-1	-	-	TRBV6-1	TGTGCCAGCAGTGAAGACATTTACTCCTACAATGAGCAGTTCTTC	CASSEDIYSYNEQFF
TRBJ2-6	-	-	TRBV27	TGTGCCAGCAGTTATCAGGGGTCTGGGGCCAACGTCCTGACTTTC	CASSYQGSGANVLTF
TRBJ2-5	TRBD2	-	TRBV27	TGTGCCAGCAGTACCTCGGGACTAGCGCAAGAGACCCAGTACTTC	CASSTSGLAQETQYF
TRBJ2-5	-	once	TRBV9	TGTGCCAGCAGCGAAAGGGGGGGTCAAGAGACCCAGTACTTC	CASSERGGQETQYF
TRBJ1-6	-	-	TRBV7-6	TGTGCCAGCAGCGTCGGGGTAACGGGGTCACCCCTCCACTTT	CASSVGVTGSPLHF
TRBJ1-1	-	once	TRBV11-3	TGTGCCACCACCCAACAGGGAACTGAAGCTTTCTTT	CATTQQGTEAFF
TRBJ1-2	TRBD1	-	TRBV18	TGTGCCAGCTCACCAGAGACAGGGCAATTCAACTATGGCTACACCTTC	CASSPETGQFNYGYTF
TRBJ2-1	TRBD1	-	TRBV29-1	TGCAGCGTTGAAGAGCCTGGACAGGGAGCCTACAATGAGCAGTTCTTC	CSVEEPGQGAYNEQFF
TRBJ1-1	-	-	TRBV19	TGTGCCAGTAGTTCTAGCTTGAACACTGAAGCTTTCTTT	CASSSSLNTEAFF
TRBJ1-2	TRBD1	-	TRBV3-1/TRBV3-2	TGTGCCAGCAGCCAAGAGGACAGGGCAACCGTTGGCTACACCTTC	CASSQEDRATVGYTF
TRBJ2-5	-	-	TRBV29-1	TGCAGCGTAGTCGGGGGTCGAGAAGAGACCCAGTACTTC	CSVVGGREETQYF
TRBJ1-2	TRBD1	-	TRBV9	TGTGCCAGCAGCGTAGAAGCGTGGGGGACAGGGTATGGCTACACCTTC	CASSVEAWGTGYGYTF
TRBJ2-5	-	-	TRBV4-1	TGCGCCAGCAGCCAGCAACAGGGATTAGAGACCCAGTACTTC	CASSQQQGLETQYF
TRBJ2-5	TRBD2	-	TRBV4-2	TGTGCCAGCAGCCAGAAGACTAGCGGGGGCCAAGAGACCCAGTACTTC	CASSQKTSGGQETQYF
TRBJ2-1	-	-	TRBV27	TGTGCCACGGGTACGCGGGGGCTCTACAATGAGCAGTTCTTC	CATGTRGLYNEQFF
TRBJ2-3	TRBD2	-	TRBV5-1	TGCGCCAGCAGCTCGACAACTAGCGGGGGTAGAGATACGCAGTATTTT	CASSSTTSGGRDTQYF
TRBJ2-7	TRBD1	-	TRBV5-4	TGTGCCAGCAGCTCGGGACAGGGGAACTACGAGCAGTACTTC	CASSSGQGNYEQYF
TRBJ1-5	-	-	TRBV27	TGTGCCAGCAGTTTCGCGGGGAAGCCCCAGCATTTT	CASSFAGKPQHF
TRBJ1-1	-	-	TRBV4-3	TGCGCCAGCAGCCAAGATAGAGAACTAGCCCCTGAAGCTTTCTTT	CASSQDRELAPEAFF
TRBJ1-6	TRBD1	-	TRBV27	TGTGCCAGCAGCCCCACGCAGACAGGGGATTCACCCCTCCACTTT	CASSPTQTGDSPLHF